This T cell receptor beta chain was retrieved from a study of neurological immune-mediated disorders. General study results and limits: In multiple sclerosis patients, the repertoire cluster was unrelated to clinical or MRI findings.

It was from 2 million PBMCs stored at -80 C that the unsorted libraries were obtained. This clonotype was observed at least ten times. Its matching antigen is unknown. Trimming stripped 8 bases from V and 5 bases from J, with 15 bases between. The CDR3 extends over 13 amino acids. The team produced cDNA through 5'RACE using 10-nucleotide random UMIs. TCRdb processed the 5' RACE reads anew with MiXCR; each CDR3 protein has one entry. Among approximately 66,000 distinct CDR3 sequences listed, roughly 4.3% were seen once. Material: PBMCs. The receptor's source is a young man with multiple sclerosis. This chain joins TRBV12-3 or TRBV12-4 and TRBJ1-1; D gene uncertain. The CDR3 loop is CASGRKVRTEAFF. CDR3 nucleotide sequence: TGTGCCAGCGGGAGGAAGGTGAGGACTGAAGCTTTCTTT.